Sequencing of this TCR beta chain was carried out in a study of blood T cell repertoires in COVID-19. Across the whole study: Researchers got acute and convalescent COVID-19 samples from the United States, Italy and Spain.

Methods used by the authors: Reference gene primer amplification gave nucleated cell count estimates. Method: immunoSEQ multiplex PCR; TCRdb's copy keeps in-frame clones and lacks some. D and trimming were read from the DNA, whereas the V and J calls and clone size are those reported in that table. The table has around 71,000 clones, approximately 80% seen once. Trimming took 0 bases from V and 4 from J, leaving 5 bases between them. There are 12 residues in the CDR3. From germline, CDR1 is SGHDT and CDR2 YYEEEE. One Seattle source followed patients from active infection through their disease course. The chain uses TRBV5-6 and TRBJ2-7; D is undetermined. This TCR was recovered from a man aged 25-45 years with COVID-19, enrolled during active disease. Sequencing was performed on peripheral blood. CDR3 in DNA: TGTGCCAGCAGCTTGGAAGAGTACGAGCAGTACTTC. This encodes CASSLEEYEQYF.